This T cell receptor (beta chain) derives from a study of cytomegalovirus exposure and HLA in healthy donors. About the study: Among the 300 to 500 genotyped donors, less than 85% were placed in the Caucasian-associated ancestry cluster.

This clone was seen more than once but under ten times. What it binds is unknown. Germline V gene sequence: CDR1 SGHRS, CDR2 YFSETQ. V was shortened by 0 bases and J by 13 bases, with 20 bases between the two germline ends. The CDR3 has 16 residues. Both 60 Vbeta primers and 13 Jbeta primers went into the PCR. Sequencing was performed with immunoSEQ multiplex PCR; in TCRdb, only in-frame clones are kept and a portion is missing. The sample holds approximately 200,000 clones, about 81% seen once. General study points: On later analysis, the bulk of CMV-associated TCR beta chains appeared to be HLA-restricted. TRBV6-2, TRBV6-3 and some other V segments were unresolvable in 87-base-pair reads. A few CMV-associated chains were confirmed in vitro to be specific for CMV antigens.

The sample was PBMCs. The rearrangement joins TRBV5-1 to TRBJ1-6, with D perhaps TRBD1 (6 bases). This TCR came from a woman younger than 30 in good health and CMV-seropositive. In DNA, the CDR3 is TGCGCCAGCAGCTTGGTCGGGGCGACAGGAGGATCCCCCCTCCACTTT. Translated, it gives CASSLVGATGGSPLHF.